This is a list of T cell receptor beta chains from one sample in a study of CD8 T cells in ankylosing spondylitis. From the 5' RACE reads, TCRdb called clonotypes with MiXCR, one entry per CDR3 protein. The sample shows about 280,000 distinct CDR3 sequences, approximately 20% of them seen only once. Sample: blood, either unsorted or a sorted T cell fraction (not recorded which). The receptors derive from a male donor with ankylosing spondylitis or in good health (not recorded which). CDR3s leave out the opening cysteine and the closing phenylalanine or tryptophan. A D gene is named only where the DNA matches it firmly. The size entry is marked missing in some rows and otherwise reads once, few, many or a size class.

>few|TRBV7-9|TRBD1
ASRGQGVDSPLH
>few|TRBV7-8|TRBD1
ASSPSGQGAINYGYT
>many|TRBV5-1|-
ASRDNQETQY
>-|TRBV5-1|-
ASSLATSGGNEQF
>-|TRBV3-1|-
ASSPGWTQASNSPLH
>-|TRBV6-1|-
ASLQDPSTYGYT
>few|TRBV2|-
ASNIGRLQETQY
>many|TRBV9|-
ASSVAYTGYGYT
>-|TRBV20-1|TRBD2
SASDAGGTGELF
>few|TRBV20-1|-
SATPGYQPQH
>many|TRBV29-1|TRBD1
SVEDWASGTGNTGELF
>many|TRBV7-8|TRBD2
ASSSRLAGEKETQY
>many|TRBV20-1|-
SAPLRANYGYT
>few|TRBV5-4|-
ASSLIEVNTEAF
>-|TRBV3-1|-
ASSPGNGYT
>-|TRBV13|-
ASSLLAGLTDTQY
>-|TRBV5-1|-
ASSPLNINEQF
>few|TRBV9|-
ASSVSPGETQY
>-|TRBV19|TRBD2
ASRESGGVYNEQF
>-|TRBV6-1|TRBD1
ASSEILTGGSYGYT
>-|TRBV15|-
ATSRELAITNTGELF
>few|TRBV4-1|TRBD1
ASSFSGTGVPGELF
>few|TRBV3-1|-
ASSPEAANQETQY
>-|TRBV4-2|-
ASSQVAGAPLGELF
>few|TRBV12-3/TRBV12-4|TRBD1
ASSGDRDYQPQH
>few|TRBV12-3/TRBV12-4|-
ASSLSTGRSGEQF
>-|TRBV7-6|TRBD1
ASSLRDSLLRQETQY
>-|TRBV6-5|-
ASSFSIGGNQPQH
>few|TRBV5-1|-
ASSSSGAVGGELF
>many|TRBV27|-
ASSNVMPPEAF
>once|TRBV5-1|-
ASSLGRDRAF
>few|TRBV5-1|-
ASSLVSGKNEQF
>few|TRBV10-3|-
AISGRVSYNEQF
>-|TRBV11-2|-
ASSPGLGVSNQPQH
>many|TRBV20-1|-
SASDYLRADIQY
>-|TRBV6-1|-
ASRLDSPGYT
>few|TRBV29-1|-
SGANNEQF
>many|TRBV5-1|-
ASSRVSGGGTDTQY
>-|TRBV24-1|-
ATSDLRSGPDTQY